This TCR beta chain comes out of a study of shared clonotypes between healthy human individuals. Sequencing used immunoSEQ multiplex PCR; TCRdb keeps in-frame clones, though not all of them. The sample has about 980,000 clones, over 60% seen once. This clone was recorded once. V was clipped by 2 bases and J by 4 bases, with 14 bases between them. The CDR3 has 15 amino acids. The germline V gene encodes CDR1 SGHAT and CDR2 FQNNGV. This clonotype was obtained from a man between 18 and 29 years old in good health. The chain recombines TRBV11-2 with TRBJ2-5; tentative D call: TRBD1 (5 bases). The material sequenced was memory CD4+ T cells sorted from blood. The subset: CD45RA-negative fraction. The CDR3 region has the DNA TGTGCCAGCAGCTTAAGCAGGGTAACGCGAGAGACCCAGTACTTC. Protein product: CASSLSRVTRETQYF.